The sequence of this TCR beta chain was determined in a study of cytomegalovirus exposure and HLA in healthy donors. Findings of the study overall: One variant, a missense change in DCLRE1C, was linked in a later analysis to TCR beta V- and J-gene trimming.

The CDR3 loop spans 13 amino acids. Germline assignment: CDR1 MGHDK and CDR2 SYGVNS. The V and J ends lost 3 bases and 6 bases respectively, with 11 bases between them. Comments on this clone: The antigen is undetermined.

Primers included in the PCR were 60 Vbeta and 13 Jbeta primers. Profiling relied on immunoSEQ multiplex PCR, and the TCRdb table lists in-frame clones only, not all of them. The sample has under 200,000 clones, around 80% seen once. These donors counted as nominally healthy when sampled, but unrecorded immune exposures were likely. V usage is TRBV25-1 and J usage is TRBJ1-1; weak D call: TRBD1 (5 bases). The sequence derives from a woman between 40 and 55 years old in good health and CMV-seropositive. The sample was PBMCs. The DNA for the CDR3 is TGTGCCAGCAGTGAGGGGGGAGTGGCTGAAGCTTTCTTT. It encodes CASSEGGVAEAFF.